The present TCR beta chain was sequenced within a study of OX40 agonist ivuxolimab in advanced cancers. On the study more broadly: Dose-escalation patients had hepatocellular carcinoma, melanoma, renal cell or head and neck cancer. Study-level results: Partial responders receiving 0.1-3.0 mg/kg showed among the lowest clonal expansion.

Looked up from germline, CDR1 is LNHDA and CDR2 is SQIVND (reference sequence). CDR3 length: 15 residues. V was shortened by 4 bases and J by 7 bases, with 17 bases between the two germline ends. Worth noting for this clone: The antigen is not known.

Profiled with immunoSEQ multiplex PCR; TCRdb holds only in-frame clones, not every one. This table has 78,000 or so clones, more than 90% appearing once. The sample was CD4+ or CD8+ T cells sorted from blood, taken in a trial of the OX40 agonist ivuxolimab. The sequence came from an adult with an advanced solid tumor such as melanoma, head and neck, liver or kidney cancer. The J gene is TRBJ2-1, the V gene TRBV19, with D tentatively TRBD1 (7 bases). For the CDR3, the DNA is TGTGCCAGTAGTAGAAGGACAGGCGGAGGGAATGAGCAGTTCTTC. Its protein product is CASSRRTGGGNEQFF.